The next 27 T cell receptor beta chains were all read from a single sample in a study of T-cell reconstitution after alpha-beta-depleted transplantation in children. Unique molecular identifiers were incorporated when the TCRbeta library was constructed. In TCRdb, the PCR reads were re-called with MiXCR into one record per CDR3 protein. The sample records about 640,000 distinct CDR3 sequences, around 16% being singletons. Sample: PBMCs from the stem cell graft donor, taken from the stem cell graft. These TCRs come from a human donor who donated a stem cell graft to a child with acute myeloid leukemia.

There are many counts of this clonotype. V gene TRBV5-6 combines with J gene TRBJ1-5; TRBD1 matches 7 bases. Losses at the gene ends were 5 bases for V and 3 bases for J; bases not matched to a gene: 5. This CDR3 comprises 14 residues. From germline, CDR1 is SGHDT and CDR2 YYEEEE. CDR3 residues: CASSWGTDNQPQHF. DNA of the CDR3: TGTGCCAGCAGTTGGGGGACAGACAATCAGCCCCAGCATTTT.

This clonotype was recorded at least ten times. This chain uses TRBV5-1 with TRBJ1-5; the D gene is possibly TRBD1 (5 bases). Trimming removed 5 bases from V and 4 bases from J, with 13 bases in between. There are 14 residues in the CDR3. Germline CDR1 reads SGHRS; CDR2 reads YFSETQ. For the CDR3, the DNA is TGCGCCAGCAGGGGCCAGGGCTTAAATCAGCCCCAGCATTTT. Protein: CASRGQGLNQPQHF.

Many counts were recorded for this clonotype. The chain couples TRBV10-2 to TRBJ2-5; 7 bases are shared with TRBD2. The CDR3 length is 13 residues. Germline V lookup: CDR1 WSHSY, CDR2 SAAADI. Germline trimming cut 8 bases from V and 4 bases from J; bases unmatched to any gene: 7. The CDR3 bases are TGCGCCAGCTCCGACCCGGGGGGAGAGACCCAGTACTTC. Its protein is CASSDPGGETQYF.

V usage is TRBV24-1 and J usage is TRBJ2-1, with D perhaps matching TRBD1 (5 bases). The V and J ends lost 3 bases and 7 bases respectively, with 18 bases between them. Germline loops: CDR1 KGHDR, CDR2 SFDVKD. The length of the CDR3 is 16 residues. The CDR3 DNA is TGTGCCACCAGTGATGGGCAGGTGGGGCCATCGAATGAGCAGTTCTTC. This encodes CATSDGQVGPSNEQFF.

Worth noting for this clonotype: This may come from a read error, since a much larger clone is one base off. This rearrangement joins TRBV10-3 to TRBJ2-5, with D unclear. Germline loops: CDR1 ENHRY, CDR2 SYGVKD. The CDR3 covers 14 residues. The CDR3 is CAMMSDLRQESQYF. CDR3 DNA sequence: TGTGCCATGATGTCAGACCTAAGGCAAGAGAGCCAGTACTTC.

This clonotype was found many times. The chain is built from TRBV7-2 and TRBJ2-1; no clear D gene. The CDR3 runs to 15 residues. V lost 6 bases, J lost 0 bases, and 12 bases lay in between. From germline, CDR1 is SGHTA and CDR2 FQGNSA. CDR3 protein: CASSLVVSSYNEQFF. CDR3 in DNA: TGTGCCAGCAGTTTGGTCGTAAGCTCCTACAATGAGCAGTTCTTC.

V is TRBV6-2 or TRBV6-3 and J is TRBJ1-5, with TRBD1 as a possible D gene (6 bases). The CDR3 length is 13 residues. Per germline, CDR1 MNHEY and CDR2 SVGEGT. V lost 9 bases and J 7 bases, leaving 16 bases between the germline ends. The CDR3 here is CASRGGRIQPQHF. The DNA of the CDR3 is TGTGCCAGTAGAGGGGGGCGGATCCAGCCCCAGCATTTT.

This clonotype has more than one count but fewer than ten. This sequence joins TRBV27 and TRBJ1-5; TRBD1 might be the D (6 bases). Germline V gene sequence: CDR1 MNHEY, CDR2 SMNVEV (reference sequence). Trimming left V 5 bases short and J 3 bases short, with 20 bases between. This CDR3 is 17 amino acids long. In DNA, the CDR3 is TGTGCCAGCAGTCCTAACCGTAGGGGGGGCTTCAATCAGCCCCAGCATTTT. Amino acid sequence: CASSPNRRGGFNQPQHF.

At least ten counts were recorded for this clonotype. This CDR3 is missing its conserved last phenylalanine or tryptophan, likely due to a read error. The rearrangement joins TRBV20-1 to TRBJ2-3; D is possibly TRBD2 (5 bases). This CDR3 region has 15 residues. Germline loops: CDR1 DFQATT, CDR2 SNEGSKA (reference sequence). The ends were cut back, 3 bases at V and 2 bases at J, with 15 bases in the middle. DNA of the CDR3: TGCAGTGCTAGGCTGGCCGAGGGCTTCACAGATACGCAGTATCTT. Its protein product is CSARLAEGFTDTQYL.

This clonotype was detected a few times. This rearrangement joins TRBV20-1 to TRBJ1-2; 9 bases align to TRBD1. CDR1 DFQATT and CDR2 SNEGSKA come from the germline V gene (reference sequence). V was pared by 0 bases and J by 4 bases, with 3 bases of the junction left unmatched. CDR3 length: 14 amino acids. The CDR3 sequence: CSAREQGALYGYTF. CDR3 DNA sequence: TGCAGTGCTAGAGAACAGGGGGCCCTCTATGGCTACACCTTC.

This chain joins TRBV6-2 or TRBV6-3 and TRBJ2-1; TRBD2 agrees at 16 bases. The CDR3 is 20 residues long. V gave up 2 bases and J gave up 2 bases; unmatched junction bases: 9. Germline V gives CDR1 MNHEY, CDR2 SVGEGT. This CDR3 is CASSYPPGTSGGAAYNEQFF. DNA for the CDR3: TGTGCCAGCAGTTACCCCCCGGGGACTAGCGGGGGGGCGGCCTACAATGAGCAGTTCTTC.

The rearrangement links TRBV20-1 to TRBJ2-7; TRBD2 is a possible D gene (5 bases). Germline V CDR1 and CDR2: DFQATT, SNEGSKA (reference sequence). Trimming cost V 3 bases and J 6 bases, with 6 bases left between them. The CDR3 totals 10 residues. Here the CDR3 reads CSASAGEQYF. In nucleotides, the CDR3 is TGCAGTGCTAGCGCGGGCGAGCAGTACTTC.

This clonotype was counted only a few times. The CDR3, as DNA: TGCGCCAGCAGCCTCCAGGGCCAGGCCACAGATACGCAGTATTTT. Protein: CASSLQGQATDTQYF. The V gene is TRBV4-3, the J gene TRBJ2-3; TRBD1 might be the D (5 bases). The CDR3 extends over 15 amino acids. Germline-derived CDR1 and CDR2 are LGHNA and YSLEER. The ends were cut back, 4 bases at V and 2 bases at J, with 13 bases in the middle.

In its sample, this clonotype was seen many times. The V gene is TRBV20-1, the J gene TRBJ1-2, with D possibly TRBD1 on 6 matching bases. This CDR3 spans 14 amino acids. Trimming shortened V by 0 bases and J by 4 bases, and 12 bases separated the two germline ends. The germline CDR1 and CDR2 sequences are DFQATT and SNEGSKA (reference sequence). The CDR3 DNA follows: TGCAGTGCTAGAGATCAGGGGACCTTCTATGGCTACACCTTC. Translated, it gives CSARDQGTFYGYTF.

In the case of this clonotype: Compared with germline, one end of the junction differs, possibly owing to a read error. This chain uses TRBV20-1 with TRBJ1-1; D is perhaps TRBD1 (5 bases). This CDR3 contains 11 residues. Germline CDR1 DFQATT, CDR2 SNEGSKA (reference sequence). The CDR3 is CSAGGNTEALF. Written as DNA, the CDR3 is TGCAGTGCTGGGGGGAACACTGAAGCTCTCTTT.

This clonotype showed up just a few times. The rearrangement joins TRBV20-1 to TRBJ2-3; D is unclear. There are 14 residues in the CDR3. CDR1 is DFQATT, CDR2 SNEGSKA, per germline (reference sequence). Trimming removed 6 bases from V and 0 bases from J, with 13 bases in between. As DNA, the CDR3 is TGCAGTGCGGCTCGGGCCCTTAGCACAGATACGCAGTATTTT. Translating it yields CSAARALSTDTQYF.

The chain is built from TRBV7-6 and TRBJ1-6; no reliable D call. V dropped 5 bases and J dropped 2 bases, with 28 bases sitting between them. Looked up from germline, CDR1 is SGHVS and CDR2 is FNYEAQ. The CDR3 is 21 amino acids. DNA for the CDR3: TGTGCCAGCAGCCCCCGGGTTAATGCCAATGTAGACGTACCCTATAATTCACCCCTCCACTTT. Amino acids: CASSPRVNANVDVPYNSPLHF. Together with reference TRBV7-6 and TRBJ1-6, the CDR3 gives the full variable domain: GAGVSQSPRYKVTKRGQDVALRCDPISGHVSLYWYRQALGQGPEFLTYFNYEAQQDKSGLPNDRFSAERPEGSISTLTIQRTEQRDSAMYRCASSPRVNANVDVPYNSPLHFGNGTRLTVT.

This clonotype showed up many times. The J gene is TRBJ2-7, the V gene TRBV20-1; 9 positions match TRBD1. With V trimmed by 4 bases and J by 0 bases, 4 bases remained unmatched. There are 14 residues in the CDR3. Per the germline V gene, CDR1 is DFQATT and CDR2 is SNEGSKA (reference sequence). CDR3: CSATGQGSSYEQYV. In nucleotides, the CDR3 is TGCAGTGCTACCGGACAGGGGAGCTCCTACGAGCAGTACGTC.

V is TRBV7-8 and J is TRBJ2-5; the match to TRBD1 covers 8 bases. V was pared by 7 bases and J by 3 bases, with 7 bases of the junction left unmatched. This CDR3 is 14 amino acids long. The germline V gene encodes CDR1 SGHVS and CDR2 FQNEAQ. The CDR3, as DNA: TGTGCCAGCACCACAGGGGGATACGAAGAGACCCAGTACTTC. Its translation is CASTTGGYEETQYF.

The sample holds many counts of this clonotype. This rearrangement joins TRBV10-3 to TRBJ2-5, with D maybe TRBD2 (5 bases). Trimming shortened V by 2 bases and J by 5 bases, and 6 bases separated the two germline ends. This CDR3 has 12 amino acids. Per the germline V gene, CDR1 is ENHRY and CDR2 is SYGVKD. The CDR3 bases are TGTGCCATCAGTGAGGGCGGGGAGACCCAGTACTTC. This translates into CAISEGGETQYF.

The chain combines TRBV10-3 with TRBJ2-7; 11 positions agree with TRBD2. The germline gives CDR1 ENHRY, CDR2 SYGVKD. This CDR3 contains 17 residues. Trimming removed 3 bases from V and 9 bases from J; junction bases left unmatched: 16. This CDR3 reads CAISDRGTSGSLRSQYF. CDR3 nucleotides: TGTGCCATCAGTGACCGGGGGACTAGCGGCTCTCTACGATCGCAGTACTTC.

In its sample, this clonotype was seen many times. The chain recombines TRBV6-5 with TRBJ1-3; D is unclear. V lost 4 bases, J lost 0 bases, and 16 bases lay in between. The germline gives CDR1 MNHEY, CDR2 SVGAGI. The CDR3 has 17 amino acids. The CDR3: CASSSGTQSFSGNTIYF. Here the CDR3 DNA reads TGTGCCAGCAGTTCAGGTACCCAGTCCTTCTCTGGAAACACCATATATTTT.

The V and J genes are TRBV5-5 and TRBJ1-4, with D possibly TRBD1 on 6 matching bases. This CDR3 contains 15 residues. The V end lost 4 bases, the J end lost 1 base, and 11 bases lay between the germline ends. Germline V CDR1 and CDR2: SGHKS, YYEKEE (reference sequence). The CDR3 DNA reads TGTGCCAGCAGCCAGACAGGATTAACTAATGAAAAACTGTTTTTT. Protein: CASSQTGLTNEKLFF.

This chain links TRBV20-1 with TRBJ1-2, with D maybe TRBD1 (6 bases). Trimming took 2 bases from V and 5 from J, leaving 27 bases between them. This CDR3 has 18 amino acids. Germline values: CDR1 DFQATT, CDR2 SNEGSKA (reference sequence). The CDR3 region is CSARLVIKDSSPLYGYTF. Here the CDR3 DNA reads TGCAGTGCTAGACTCGTCATTAAGGACAGTTCCCCTTTATATGGCTACACCTTC.

The sample holds many counts of this clonotype. The genes are TRBV7-9 and TRBJ2-1; TRBD2 is a possible D gene (5 bases). The CDR3 runs to 14 residues. The germline gives CDR1 SEHNR, CDR2 FQNEAQ (reference sequence). V was cut by 5 bases and J by 3 bases, with 11 bases left in between. The DNA of the CDR3 is TGTGCCAGCAGCCCGAGCGGAGTCTACAATGAGCAGTTCTTC. Its protein product is CASSPSGVYNEQFF.

This rearrangement joins TRBV24-1 to TRBJ1-1; 12 bases fit TRBD1. The CDR3 contains 15 residues. V shed 7 bases and J 1 base; nucleotides not matched to a gene: 3. Germline loops: CDR1 KGHDR, CDR2 SFDVKD. For the CDR3, the DNA is TGTGCCACCAGGGGGGACAGGGGGCCGAACACTGAAGCTTTCTTT. Translating gives CATRGDRGPNTEAFF.

This clonotype was observed at least ten times. The CDR3 here is CASSIPGTEAFF. The CDR3 nucleotides read TGTGCCAGCAGCATACCGGGCACTGAAGCTTTCTTT. J is TRBJ1-1 and V is TRBV12-3 or TRBV12-4; D unresolved. V was trimmed by 6 bases and J by 4 bases, leaving 9 bases between them. CDR3 length: 12 residues.